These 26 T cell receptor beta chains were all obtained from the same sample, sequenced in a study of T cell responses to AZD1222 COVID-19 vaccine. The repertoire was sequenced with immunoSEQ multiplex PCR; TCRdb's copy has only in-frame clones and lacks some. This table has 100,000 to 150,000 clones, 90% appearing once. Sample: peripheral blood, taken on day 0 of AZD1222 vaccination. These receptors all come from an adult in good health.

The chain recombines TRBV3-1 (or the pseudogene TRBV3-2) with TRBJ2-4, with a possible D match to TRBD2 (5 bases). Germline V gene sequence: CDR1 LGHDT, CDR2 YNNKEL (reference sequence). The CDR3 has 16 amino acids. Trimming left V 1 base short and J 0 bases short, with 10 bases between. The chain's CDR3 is CASSQVGVTAKNIQYF. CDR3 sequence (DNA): TGTGCCAGCAGCCAAGTCGGGGTGACAGCCAAAAACATTCAGTACTTC.

CDR3: CASSETGTGNTIYF. In DNA form, the CDR3 reads TGTGCCAGCAGCGAGACAGGGACTGGAAACACCATATATTTT. The rearrangement uses TRBV5-4 and TRBJ1-3, with 7 bases that match TRBD1. J lost 2 bases, V lost 4 bases, and 3 bases had no gene match. This CDR3 region has 14 residues. Germline-derived CDR1 and CDR2 are SGHNT and YYREEE (reference sequence).

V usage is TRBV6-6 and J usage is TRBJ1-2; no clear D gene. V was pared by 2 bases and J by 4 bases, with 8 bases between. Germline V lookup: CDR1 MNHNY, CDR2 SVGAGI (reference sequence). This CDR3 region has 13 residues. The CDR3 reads CASSYPGRYGYTF. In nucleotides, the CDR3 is TGTGCCAGCAGTTACCCAGGACGCTATGGCTACACCTTC.

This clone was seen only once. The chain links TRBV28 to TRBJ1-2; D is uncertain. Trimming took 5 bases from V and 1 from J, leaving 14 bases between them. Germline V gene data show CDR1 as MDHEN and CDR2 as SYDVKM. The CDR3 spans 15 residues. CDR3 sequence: CASSISLEGNYGYTF. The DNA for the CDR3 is TGTGCCAGCAGTATAAGTCTCGAGGGTAACTATGGCTACACCTTC.

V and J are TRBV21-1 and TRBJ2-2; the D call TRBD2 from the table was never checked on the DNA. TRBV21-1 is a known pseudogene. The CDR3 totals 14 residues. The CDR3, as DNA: TGTGCCAGCAGCAGAGGAAGAGGAACCGGGGAGCTGTTTTTT. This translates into CASSRGRGTGELFF.

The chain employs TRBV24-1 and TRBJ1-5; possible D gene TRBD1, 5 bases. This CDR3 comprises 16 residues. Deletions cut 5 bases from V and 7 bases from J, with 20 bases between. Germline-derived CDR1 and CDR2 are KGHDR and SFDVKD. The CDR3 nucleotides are TGTGCCACCAGTGGATCTACAGGCCCAGGGATCCAGCCCCAGCATTTT. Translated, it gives CATSGSTGPGIQPQHF.

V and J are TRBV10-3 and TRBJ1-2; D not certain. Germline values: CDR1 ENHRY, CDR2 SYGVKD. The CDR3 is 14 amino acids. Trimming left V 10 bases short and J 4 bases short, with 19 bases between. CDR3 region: CATKEQLGGYGYTF. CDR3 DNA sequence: TGTGCCACCAAAGAGCAACTAGGAGGCTATGGCTACACCTTC.

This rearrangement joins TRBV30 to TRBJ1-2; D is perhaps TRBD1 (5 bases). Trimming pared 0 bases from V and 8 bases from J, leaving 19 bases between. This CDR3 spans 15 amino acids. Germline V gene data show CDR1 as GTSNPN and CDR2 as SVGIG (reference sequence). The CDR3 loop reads CAWSVPGAGAFGYTF. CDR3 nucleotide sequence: TGTGCCTGGAGTGTACCCGGGGCTGGGGCATTCGGCTACACCTTC.

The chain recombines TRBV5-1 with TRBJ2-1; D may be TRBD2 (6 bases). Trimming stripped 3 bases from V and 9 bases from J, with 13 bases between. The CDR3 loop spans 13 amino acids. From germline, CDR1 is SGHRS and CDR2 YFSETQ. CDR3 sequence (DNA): TGCGCCAGCAGCTGGGGACTTCCCGGTGAGCAGTTCTTC. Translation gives CASSWGLPGEQFF.

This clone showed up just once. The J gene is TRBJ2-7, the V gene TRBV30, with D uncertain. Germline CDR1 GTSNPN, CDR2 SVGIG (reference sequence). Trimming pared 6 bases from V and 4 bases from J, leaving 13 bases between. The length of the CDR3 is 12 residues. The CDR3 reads CACQYGSYEQYF. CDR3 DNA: TGTGCCTGCCAATATGGGTCATACGAGCAGTACTTC.

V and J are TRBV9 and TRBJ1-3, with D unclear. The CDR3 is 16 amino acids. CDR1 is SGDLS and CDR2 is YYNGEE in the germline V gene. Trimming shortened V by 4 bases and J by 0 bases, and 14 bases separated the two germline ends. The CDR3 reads CASSPRWSASGNTIYF. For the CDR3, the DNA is TGTGCCAGCAGCCCGCGGTGGAGTGCCTCTGGAAACACCATATATTTT.

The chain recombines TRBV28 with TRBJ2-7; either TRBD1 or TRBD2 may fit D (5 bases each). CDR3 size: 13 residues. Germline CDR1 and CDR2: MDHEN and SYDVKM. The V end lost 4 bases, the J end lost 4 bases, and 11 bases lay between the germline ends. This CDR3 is CASSWDGPYEQYF. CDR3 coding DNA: TGTGCCAGCAGTTGGGACGGGCCATACGAGCAGTACTTC.

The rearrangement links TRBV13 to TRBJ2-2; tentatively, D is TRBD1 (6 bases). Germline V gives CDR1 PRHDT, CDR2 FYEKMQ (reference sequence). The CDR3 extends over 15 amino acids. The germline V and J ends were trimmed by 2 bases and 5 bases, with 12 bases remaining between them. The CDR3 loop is CASSLRGGGTGELFF. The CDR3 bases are TGTGCCAGCAGCTTACGTGGGGGCGGGACCGGGGAGCTGTTTTTT.

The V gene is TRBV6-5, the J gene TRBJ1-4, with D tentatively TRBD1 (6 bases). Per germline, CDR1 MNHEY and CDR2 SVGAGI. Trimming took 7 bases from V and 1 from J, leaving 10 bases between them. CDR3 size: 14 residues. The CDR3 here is CASTGQITNEKLFF. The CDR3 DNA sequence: TGTGCCAGCACTGGACAGATAACTAATGAAAAACTGTTTTTT.

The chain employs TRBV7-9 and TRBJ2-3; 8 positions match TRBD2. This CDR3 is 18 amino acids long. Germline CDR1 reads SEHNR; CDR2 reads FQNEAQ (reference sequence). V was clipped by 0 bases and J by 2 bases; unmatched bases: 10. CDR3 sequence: CASSLAEFGGGPTDTQYF. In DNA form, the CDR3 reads TGTGCCAGCAGCTTAGCGGAGTTTGGCGGGGGGCCCACAGATACGCAGTATTTT.

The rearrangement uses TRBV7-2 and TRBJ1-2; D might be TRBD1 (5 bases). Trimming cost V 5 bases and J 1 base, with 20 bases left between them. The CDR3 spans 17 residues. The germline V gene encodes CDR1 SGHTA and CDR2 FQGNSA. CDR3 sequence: CASSHRQLIGINYGYTF. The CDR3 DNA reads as TGTGCCAGCAGCCACCGACAGCTTATAGGTATTAACTATGGCTACACCTTC. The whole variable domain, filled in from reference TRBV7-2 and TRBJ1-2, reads GAGVSQSPSNKVTEKGKDVELRCDPISGHTALYWYRQSLGQGLEFLIYFQGNSAPDKSGLPSDRFSAERTGGSVSTLTIQRTQQEDSAVYLCASSHRQLIGINYGYTFGSGTRLTVV.

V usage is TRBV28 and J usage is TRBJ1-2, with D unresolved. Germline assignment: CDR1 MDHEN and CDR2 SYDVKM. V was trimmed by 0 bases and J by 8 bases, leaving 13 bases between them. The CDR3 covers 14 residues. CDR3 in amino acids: CASSLWDRREGYTF. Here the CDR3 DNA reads TGTGCCAGCAGTTTATGGGACCGTAGAGAGGGCTACACCTTC.

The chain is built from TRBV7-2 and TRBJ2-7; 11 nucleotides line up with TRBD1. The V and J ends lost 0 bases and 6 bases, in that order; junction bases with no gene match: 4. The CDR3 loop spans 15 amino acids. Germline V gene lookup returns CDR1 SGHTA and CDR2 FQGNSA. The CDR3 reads CASSLAGQGAFEQYF. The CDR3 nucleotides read TGTGCCAGCAGCTTAGCCGGACAGGGGGCATTCGAGCAGTACTTC.

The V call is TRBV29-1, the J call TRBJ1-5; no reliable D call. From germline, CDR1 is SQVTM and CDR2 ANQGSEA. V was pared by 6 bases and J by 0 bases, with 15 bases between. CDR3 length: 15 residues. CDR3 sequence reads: CSVADGLYSNQPQHF. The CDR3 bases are TGCAGCGTGGCAGACGGACTGTATAGCAATCAGCCCCAGCATTTT. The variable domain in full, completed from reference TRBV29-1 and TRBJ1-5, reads SAVISQKPSRDICQRGTSLTIQCQVDSQVTMMFWYRQQPGQSLTLIATANQGSEATYESGFVIDKFPISRPNLTFSTLTVSNMSPEDSSIYLCSVADGLYSNQPQHFGDGTRLSIL.

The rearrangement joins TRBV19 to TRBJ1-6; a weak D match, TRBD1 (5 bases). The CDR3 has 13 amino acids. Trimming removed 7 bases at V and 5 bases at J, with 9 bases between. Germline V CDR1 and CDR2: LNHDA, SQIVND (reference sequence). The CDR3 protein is CASKGRHNSPLHF. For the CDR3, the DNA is TGTGCCAGTAAGGGACGGCATAATTCACCCCTCCACTTT.

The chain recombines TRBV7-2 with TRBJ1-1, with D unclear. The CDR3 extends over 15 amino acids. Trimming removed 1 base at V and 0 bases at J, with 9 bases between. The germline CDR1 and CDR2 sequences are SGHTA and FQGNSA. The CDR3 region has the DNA TGTGCCAGCAGCTTAGGGTACGGCATGAACACTGAAGCTTTCTTT. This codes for CASSLGYGMNTEAFF. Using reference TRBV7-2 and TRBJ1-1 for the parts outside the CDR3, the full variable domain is GAGVSQSPSNKVTEKGKDVELRCDPISGHTALYWYRQSLGQGLEFLIYFQGNSAPDKSGLPSDRFSAERTGGSVSTLTIQRTQQEDSAVYLCASSLGYGMNTEAFFGQGTRLTVV.

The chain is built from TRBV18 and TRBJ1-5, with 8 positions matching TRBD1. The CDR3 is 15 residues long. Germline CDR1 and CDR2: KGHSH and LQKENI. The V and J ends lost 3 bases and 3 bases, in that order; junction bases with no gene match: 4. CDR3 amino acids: CASSPWTGNNQPQHF. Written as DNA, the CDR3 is TGTGCCAGCTCACCTTGGACAGGGAACAATCAGCCCCAGCATTTT.

Here the CDR3 reads CASSSGQPYTEAFF. DNA of the CDR3: TGTGCCAGCAGTTCGGGACAGCCTTACACTGAAGCTTTCTTT. This sequence joins TRBV6-5 and TRBJ1-1; TRBD1 aligns across 7 bases. The germline V gene encodes CDR1 MNHEY and CDR2 SVGAGI. J gave up 3 bases and V 4 bases, and 5 bases lay outside the gene matches. This CDR3 region has 14 residues.

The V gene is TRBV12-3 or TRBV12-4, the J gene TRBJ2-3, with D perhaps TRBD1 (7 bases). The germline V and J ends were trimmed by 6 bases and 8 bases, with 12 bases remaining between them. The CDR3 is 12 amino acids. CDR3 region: CASSMQGGTQYF. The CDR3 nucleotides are TGTGCCAGCAGCATGCAGGGGGGTACGCAGTATTTT.

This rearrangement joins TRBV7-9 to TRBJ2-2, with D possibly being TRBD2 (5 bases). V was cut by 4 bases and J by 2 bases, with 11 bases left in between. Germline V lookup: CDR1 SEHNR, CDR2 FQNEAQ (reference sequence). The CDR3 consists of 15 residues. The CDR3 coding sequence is TGTGCCAGCAGCTCTACTAGGACCAACACCGGGGAGCTGTTTTTT. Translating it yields CASSSTRTNTGELFF.

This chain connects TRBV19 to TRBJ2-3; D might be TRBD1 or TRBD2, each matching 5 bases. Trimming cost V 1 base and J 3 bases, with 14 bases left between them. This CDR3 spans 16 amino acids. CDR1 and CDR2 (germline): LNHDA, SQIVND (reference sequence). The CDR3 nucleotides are TGTGCCAGTAGTATAGCTCAGGGAAGAGGGACAGATACGCAGTATTTT. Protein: CASSIAQGRGTDTQYF.